This T cell receptor (beta chain) was captured by sequencing in a study of cytomegalovirus exposure and HLA in healthy donors. Study findings and constraints: In a later analysis, TCR beta V- and J-gene trimming was associated with a missense DCLRE1C variant. In vitro experiments confirmed that three CMV-associated chains were specific for CMV antigens.

Concerning this clone itself: The antigen is not known.

It was with 60 Vbeta and 13 Jbeta primers that the PCR ran. Libraries were prepared by immunoSEQ multiplex PCR; TCRdb keeps only in-frame clonotypes and omits some of them. Of around 170,000 clones listed, around 77% are singletons. The receptor's source is a man in his fifties or sixties in good health and CMV-seronegative. The sequencing input was PBMCs.

CDR3 sequence reads: CASRSEYTEAFF. CDR3 nucleotide sequence: TGTGCCAGCAGGAGTGAATACACTGAAGCTTTCTTT. This chain connects TRBV25-1 to TRBJ1-1; D is ambiguous. Trimming removed 6 bases from V and 3 bases from J, with 8 bases in between. Per germline, CDR1 MGHDK and CDR2 SYGVNS. CDR3 length: 12 residues.